One sample yielded the 20 T cell receptor beta chains listed below, sequenced in a study of post-analysis software for immune sequencing data. Study-level points and caveats: Patients had higher frequencies than controls of roughly five TRBV segments, including TRBV5-6, TRBV5-1 and TRBV20-1.

Carried by the TCR beta cDNA libraries were unique molecular identifiers. TCRdb reanalysed the PCR reads using MiXCR and keeps one entry per CDR3 protein. The table shows hundreds of thousands of distinct CDR3 sequences, with 25% to 30% occurring only once. These receptors have no known antigen. The sample was blood. The receptors stem from a girl between 5 and 17 years old with multiple sclerosis.

V is TRBV4-1 and J is TRBJ1-2; D is unresolved. The germline CDR1 and CDR2 sequences are MGHRA and YSYEKL. Trimming took off 7 bases at V and 8 bases at J, with 26 bases between the two ends. CDR3 length equals 16 residues. CDR3 bases: TGCGCCAGCACCTCGATGGGAGCGGGGATAAGGCGCGGCTACACCTTC. This codes for CASTSMGAGIRRGYTF.

In its sample, this clonotype was seen many times. The chain combines TRBV14 with TRBJ2-7; a possible D gene is TRBD1 (5 bases). The ends were cut back, 1 base at V and 1 base at J, with 8 bases in the middle. Germline CDR1 reads SGHDN; CDR2 reads FVKESK. This CDR3 is 14 amino acids long. CDR3 bases: TGTGCCAGCAGCCAAGGCAGGGCGTCCTACGAGCAGTACTTC. Protein sequence: CASSQGRASYEQYF. Full variable domain (remainder filled in from reference TRBV14 and TRBJ2-7): EAGVTQFPSHSVIEKGQTVTLRCDPISGHDNLYWYRRVMGKEIKFLLHFVKESKQDESGMPNNRFLAERTGGTYSTLKVQPAELEDSGVYFCASSQGRASYEQYFGPGTRLTVT.

This rearrangement joins TRBV5-1 to TRBJ2-3; D not certain. Trimming removed 1 base from V and 1 base from J, with 7 bases in between. The CDR3 is 14 amino acids. Germline-derived CDR1 and CDR2 are SGHRS and YFSETQ. CDR3 bases: TGCGCCAGCAGCTTGCCCAGCGGCACAGATACGCAGTATTTT. It codes for CASSLPSGTDTQYF.

This clonotype was recorded many times. The DNA of the CDR3 is TGCAGCGTTGAATGGTGGTCAGCGGGGTATGGCTACACCTTC. Protein: CSVEWWSAGYGYTF. The rearrangement links TRBV29-1 to TRBJ1-2; D not resolved. CDR3 size: 14 residues. The V gene lost 2 bases and the J gene lost 5 bases, with 15 bases spanning the gap. The germline gives CDR1 SQVTM, CDR2 ANQGSEA.

The chain combines TRBV9 with TRBJ1-2; D is unclear. The CDR3 has 15 amino acids. CDR1 and CDR2 from the germline V gene are SGDLS and YYNGEE. The germline V and J ends were trimmed by 4 bases and 5 bases, with 18 bases remaining between them. CDR3 region: CASSPRWGANYGYTF. In DNA, the CDR3 is TGTGCCAGCAGCCCCCGGTGGGGTGCGAATTATGGCTACACCTTC.

This clonotype came up many times. The chain recombines TRBV4-3 with TRBJ2-7, with 12 bases matching TRBD2. The CDR3 is made up of 16 amino acids. Germline CDR1 is LGHNA and CDR2 is YSLEER. The ends lost 1 base at V and 5 bases at J; junction bases unmatched: 6. The CDR3 sequence: CASSQGLAGVGNEQYF. In nucleotides, the CDR3 is TGCGCCAGCAGCCAAGGACTAGCGGGAGTGGGGAACGAGCAGTACTTC.

For this clonotype: Since a much larger clone is just one base distant, this may be a read error. This rearrangement joins TRBV7-9 to TRBJ1-2; TRBD1 aligns across 9 bases. Germline CDR1 is SEHNR and CDR2 is FQNEAQ (reference sequence). V dropped 5 bases and J dropped 5; count of bases not matched to a gene: 12. The CDR3 extends over 16 amino acids. CDR3 bases: TGTGCCAGCAGCGGGCTGGGACAGGGCTTGGAGTATGGCTACACCTTC. Translation gives CASSGLGQGLEYGYTF.

This clonotype occurred many times. The rearrangement uses TRBV6-6 and TRBJ1-2; D is unclear. Trimming took off 8 bases at V and 2 bases at J, with 6 bases between the two ends. Germline V gene sequence: CDR1 MNHNY, CDR2 SVGAGI (reference sequence). This CDR3 comprises 11 residues. The CDR3 loop reads CASRRNYGYTF. CDR3 DNA sequence: TGTGCCAGCCGGAGGAACTATGGCTACACCTTC.

This clonotype has just a few counts. The chain has TRBV29-1 and TRBJ2-5; no clear D gene. The CDR3 runs to 12 residues. Per germline, CDR1 SQVTM and CDR2 ANQGSEA. V lost 2 bases to trimming and J lost 1 base, with 5 bases between them. The CDR3 protein is CSVERAQETQYF. The CDR3 bases are TGCAGCGTTGAACGCGCCCAAGAGACCCAGTACTTC.

The sample holds a few counts of this clonotype. The V call is TRBV7-8, the J call TRBJ2-5; 7 bases fit TRBD2. The CDR3 is made up of 18 amino acids. CDR1 is SGHVS, CDR2 FQNEAQ, per germline. After removal of 5 bases from V and 4 bases from J, the junction contained 19 bases not matched to a gene. CDR3 sequence (DNA): TGTGCCAGCAGCCCCCAAGTCAGCGGGATAAAGTTGGGAGAGACCCAGTACTTC. Translating it yields CASSPQVSGIKLGETQYF.

The V call is TRBV4-3, the J call TRBJ2-3; a weak D match, TRBD1 (5 bases). The CDR3 totals 15 residues. Germline CDR1 reads LGHNA; CDR2 reads YSLEER. Deletions cut 1 base from V and 2 bases from J, with 10 bases between. The CDR3 DNA sequence: TGCGCCAGCAGCCAAGGAGGCAGGGACACAGATACGCAGTATTTT. Translation: CASSQGGRDTDTQYF.

This clonotype has just one count. This rearrangement joins TRBV3-1 to TRBJ1-2; 10 nucleotides line up with TRBD1. This CDR3 comprises 14 residues. J gave up 8 bases and V 1 base, and 4 bases lay outside the gene matches. The germline CDR1 and CDR2 sequences are LGHDT and YNNKEL (reference sequence). The CDR3 sequence is CASSQGPGQGGYTF. Written as DNA, the CDR3 is TGTGCCAGCAGCCAAGGTCCGGGACAGGGGGGCTACACCTTC.

This rearrangement joins TRBV29-1 to TRBJ1-4, with D unresolved. CDR3 size: 13 residues. The V end was cut by 7 bases, the J end by 4 bases, with 13 bases between. Germline CDR1 reads SQVTM; CDR2 reads ANQGSEA. CDR3 protein: CSAEGSLNEKLFF. CDR3 nucleotide sequence: TGCAGCGCCGAAGGCAGCCTTAATGAAAAACTGTTTTTT.

This clonotype came up many times. The genes are TRBV29-1 and TRBJ2-3; 8 bases match TRBD2. CDR1 is SQVTM, CDR2 ANQGSEA, per germline. CDR3 length: 15 residues. The chain's CDR3 is CGMGNYGRDTDTQYF. The CDR3 DNA follows: TGCGGAATGGGAAACTACGGGAGGGACACAGATACGCAGTATTTT.

This clonotype has more than one count but fewer than ten. V is TRBV6-2 or TRBV6-3 and J is TRBJ2-5; weak D call: TRBD2 (6 bases). The CDR3 is 15 amino acids. From germline, CDR1 is MNHEY and CDR2 SVGEGT. Trimming pared 6 bases from V and 2 bases from J, leaving 16 bases between. The CDR3 is CASRRFSGSQETQYF. The CDR3 DNA reads TGTGCCAGCAGGAGATTTAGCGGTTCGCAAGAGACCCAGTACTTC.

The rearrangement links TRBV14 to TRBJ1-1; tentatively, D is TRBD1 (6 bases). CDR1 SGHDN and CDR2 FVKESK come from the germline V gene. The CDR3 contains 14 residues. Trimming shortened V by 4 bases and J by 5 bases, and 14 bases separated the two germline ends. The CDR3 DNA reads as TGTGCCAGCAGCCCCCCGGAGGGGGTGACTGAAGCTTTCTTT. Its translation is CASSPPEGVTEAFF.

This clonotype was seen only a few times. The V call is TRBV6-5, the J call TRBJ2-4, with 7 bases aligning to TRBD1. The J call may be mistaken, given a closer DNA end match to TRBJ2-5. This CDR3 is 16 amino acids long. CDR1 and CDR2 (germline): MNHEY, SVGAGI. Written as DNA, the CDR3 is TGTGCCAGCAGGGGCAGGGGGAGAAGATTTAGGGAGACCCAGTACTTC. Its translation: CASRGRGRRFRETQYF.

This clonotype was counted between two and nine times. The chain employs TRBV10-3 and TRBJ2-5, with TRBD2 matching 9 bases. The CDR3 covers 16 residues. Per the germline V gene, CDR1 is ENHRY and CDR2 is SYGVKD. V was pared by 10 bases and J by 1 base, with 13 bases of the junction left unmatched. CDR3 coding DNA: TGTGCCACCTCGGAACTAGCGGGCGAAGGCCAAGAGACCCAGTACTTC. Its translation: CATSELAGEGQETQYF.

The chain carries TRBV7-2 and TRBJ2-4; 11 bases align to TRBD1. The J call may be in error: the DNA end matches TRBJ2-7 better. This CDR3 spans 13 amino acids. The V gene's germline CDR1 is SGHTA and CDR2 FQGNSA. The CDR3 DNA reads as TGTGCCGAACAAGGGACAGGGGGTGCCGAGCAGTACTTC. This translates into CAEQGTGGAEQYF.

V and J are TRBV27 and TRBJ2-2; D unclear. This CDR3 is built from 17 residues. The germline V gene encodes CDR1 MNHEY and CDR2 SMNVEV (reference sequence). Trimming stripped 5 bases from V and 4 bases from J, with 20 bases between. CDR3 residues: CASSPRRIGRPTGELFF. The CDR3 DNA follows: TGTGCCAGCAGTCCACGTCGCATAGGTCGCCCCACCGGGGAGCTGTTTTTT.